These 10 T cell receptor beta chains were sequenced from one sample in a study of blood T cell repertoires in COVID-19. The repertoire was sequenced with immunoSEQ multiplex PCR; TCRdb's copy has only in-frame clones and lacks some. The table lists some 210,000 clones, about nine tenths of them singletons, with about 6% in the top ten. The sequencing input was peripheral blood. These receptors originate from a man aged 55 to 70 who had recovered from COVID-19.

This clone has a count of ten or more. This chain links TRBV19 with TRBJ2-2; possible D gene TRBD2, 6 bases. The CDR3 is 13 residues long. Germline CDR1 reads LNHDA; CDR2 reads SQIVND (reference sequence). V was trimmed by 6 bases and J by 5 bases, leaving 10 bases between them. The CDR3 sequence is CASSQTSTGELFF. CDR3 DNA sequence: TGTGCCAGTAGCCAGACTAGTACCGGGGAGCTGTTTTTT.

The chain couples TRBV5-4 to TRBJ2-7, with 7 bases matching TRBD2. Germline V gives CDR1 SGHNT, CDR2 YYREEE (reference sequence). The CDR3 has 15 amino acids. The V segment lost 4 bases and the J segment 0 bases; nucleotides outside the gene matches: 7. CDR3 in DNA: TGTGCCAGCAGCCTCGCGGGGGTGAGCTCCTACGAGCAGTACTTC. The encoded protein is CASSLAGVSSYEQYF.

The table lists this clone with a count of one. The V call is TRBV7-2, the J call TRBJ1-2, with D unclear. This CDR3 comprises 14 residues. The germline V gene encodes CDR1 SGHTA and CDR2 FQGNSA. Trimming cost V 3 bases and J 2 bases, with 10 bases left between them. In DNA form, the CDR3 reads TGTGCCAGCAGCTTCGCGGGCAGCAACTATGGCTACACCTTC. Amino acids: CASSFAGSNYGYTF.

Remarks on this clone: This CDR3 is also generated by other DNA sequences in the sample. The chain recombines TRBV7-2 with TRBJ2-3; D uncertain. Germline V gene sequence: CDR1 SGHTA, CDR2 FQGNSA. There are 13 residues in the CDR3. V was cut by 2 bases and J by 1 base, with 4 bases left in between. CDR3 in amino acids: CASSLPGTDTQYF. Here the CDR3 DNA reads TGTGCCAGCAGCTTACCAGGCACAGATACGCAGTATTTT.

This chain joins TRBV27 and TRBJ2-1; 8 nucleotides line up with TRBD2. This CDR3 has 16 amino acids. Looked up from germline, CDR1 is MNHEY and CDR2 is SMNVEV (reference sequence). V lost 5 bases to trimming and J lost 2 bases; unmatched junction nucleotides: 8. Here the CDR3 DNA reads TGTGCCAGCAGTACCCGGACTAGCTTAACCTACAATGAGCAGTTCTTC. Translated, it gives CASSTRTSLTYNEQFF.

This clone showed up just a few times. The CDR3 DNA sequence: TGTGCCAGCGCCTTGACAGGGAACACTGAAGCTTTCTTT. It yields the protein CASALTGNTEAFF. The rearrangement links TRBV28 to TRBJ1-1; possible D gene TRBD1, 6 bases. The CDR3 covers 13 residues. Trimming cost V 8 bases and J 1 base, with 11 bases left between them. Germline CDR1 and CDR2: MDHEN and SYDVKM.

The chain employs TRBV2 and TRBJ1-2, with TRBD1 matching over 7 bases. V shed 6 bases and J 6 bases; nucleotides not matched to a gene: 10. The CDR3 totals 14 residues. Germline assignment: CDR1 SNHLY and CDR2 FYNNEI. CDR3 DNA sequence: TGTGCCAGCAGAAACTTGGGACAGAAAGATGGCTACACCTTC. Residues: CASRNLGQKDGYTF.

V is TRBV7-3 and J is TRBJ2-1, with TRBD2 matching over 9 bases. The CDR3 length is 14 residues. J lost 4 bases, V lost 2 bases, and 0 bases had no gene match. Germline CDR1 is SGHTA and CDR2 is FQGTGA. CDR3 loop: CASSLAGGYNEQFF. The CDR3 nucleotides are TGTGCCAGCAGCTTAGCGGGGGGGTACAATGAGCAGTTCTTC.

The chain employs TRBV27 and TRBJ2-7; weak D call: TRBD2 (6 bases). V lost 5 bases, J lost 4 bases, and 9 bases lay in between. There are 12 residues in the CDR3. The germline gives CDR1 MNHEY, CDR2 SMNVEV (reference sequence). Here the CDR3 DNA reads TGTGCCAGCAGTAAGGGGAGGTACGAGCAGTACTTC. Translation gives CASSKGRYEQYF.

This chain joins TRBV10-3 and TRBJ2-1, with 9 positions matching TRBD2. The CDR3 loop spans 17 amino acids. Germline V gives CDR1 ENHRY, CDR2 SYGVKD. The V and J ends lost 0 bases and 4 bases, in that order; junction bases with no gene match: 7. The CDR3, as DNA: TGTGCCATCAGTGAGTCCGGACCTAGCGGGACTTACAATGAGCAGTTCTTC. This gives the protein CAISESGPSGTYNEQFF.